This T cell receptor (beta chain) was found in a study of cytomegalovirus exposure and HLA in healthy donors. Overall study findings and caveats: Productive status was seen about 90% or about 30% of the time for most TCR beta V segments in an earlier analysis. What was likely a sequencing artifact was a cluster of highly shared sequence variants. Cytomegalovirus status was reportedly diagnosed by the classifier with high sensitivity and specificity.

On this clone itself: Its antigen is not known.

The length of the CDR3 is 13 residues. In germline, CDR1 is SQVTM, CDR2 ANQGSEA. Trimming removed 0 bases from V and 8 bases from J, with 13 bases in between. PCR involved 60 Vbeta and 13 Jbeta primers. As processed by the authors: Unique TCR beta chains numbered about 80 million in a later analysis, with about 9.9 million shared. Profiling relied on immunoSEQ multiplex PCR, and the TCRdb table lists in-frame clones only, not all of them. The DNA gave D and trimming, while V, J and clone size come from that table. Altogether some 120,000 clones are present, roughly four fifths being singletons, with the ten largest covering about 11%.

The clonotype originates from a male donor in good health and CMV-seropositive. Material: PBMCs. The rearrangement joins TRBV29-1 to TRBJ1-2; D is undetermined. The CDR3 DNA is TGCAGCGTTGAAGAGGCCGGGATAGGGGGCTACACCTTC. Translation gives CSVEEAGIGGYTF.